The source of this T cell receptor beta chain is a study of cytomegalovirus exposure and HLA in healthy donors. Study overall: Of around 410 genotyped donors, 81% grouped in the Caucasian-associated ancestry cluster. Study-level points and caveats: Exclusion as indistinguishable affected some V segments, including TRBV6-2 and TRBV6-3. In vitro assays verified that three CMV-associated chains recognized CMV antigens specifically.

The CDR3 length is 14 residues. Germline CDR1 is SGDLS and CDR2 is YYNGEE. Trimming took 3 bases from V and 3 from J, leaving 10 bases between them. The PCR made use of 60 Vbeta and 13 Jbeta primers. Assay: immunoSEQ multiplex PCR; the TCRdb copy retains only in-frame clones and omits some. Among some 190,000 clones listed, roughly 83% were seen once. As concerns this clone: Its target is unknown.

This chain links TRBV9 with TRBJ1-5, with D possibly being TRBD1 (5 bases). The sequencing input was PBMCs. The source of this sequence is a woman aged 45-60 years in good health and CMV-seronegative. CDR3 in amino acids: CASSADGHNQPQHF. The CDR3 DNA is TGTGCCAGCAGCGCGGACGGACACAATCAGCCCCAGCATTTT.